This TCR beta chain was captured by sequencing in a study of shared clonotypes between healthy human individuals. Overall study results and limits: The sole specimen, blood, was sampled, and tissue repertoires likely differ. Read depth was anticipated to influence clonotype sharing among donors.

CDR1 SGDLS and CDR2 YYNGEE come from the germline V gene. This CDR3 spans 15 amino acids. J was trimmed by 4 bases and V by 4 bases; bases with no gene match: 6. Comments on this clone: What it binds is unknown.

Measured with immunoSEQ multiplex PCR; TCRdb has only the in-frame clones, and not every one. The repertoire holds roughly 1,100,000 clones, with 70% to 80% as singletons. The TCR comes from a young man in good health. The sequencing input was memory CD4+ T cells sorted from blood. Indicated subset: CD45RA-negative fraction. V is TRBV9 and J is TRBJ1-3, with 9 bases matching TRBD1. CDR3 sequence: CASSPNRGPGNTIYF. The CDR3 DNA sequence: TGTGCCAGCAGCCCGAACAGGGGGCCCGGAAACACCATATATTTT.